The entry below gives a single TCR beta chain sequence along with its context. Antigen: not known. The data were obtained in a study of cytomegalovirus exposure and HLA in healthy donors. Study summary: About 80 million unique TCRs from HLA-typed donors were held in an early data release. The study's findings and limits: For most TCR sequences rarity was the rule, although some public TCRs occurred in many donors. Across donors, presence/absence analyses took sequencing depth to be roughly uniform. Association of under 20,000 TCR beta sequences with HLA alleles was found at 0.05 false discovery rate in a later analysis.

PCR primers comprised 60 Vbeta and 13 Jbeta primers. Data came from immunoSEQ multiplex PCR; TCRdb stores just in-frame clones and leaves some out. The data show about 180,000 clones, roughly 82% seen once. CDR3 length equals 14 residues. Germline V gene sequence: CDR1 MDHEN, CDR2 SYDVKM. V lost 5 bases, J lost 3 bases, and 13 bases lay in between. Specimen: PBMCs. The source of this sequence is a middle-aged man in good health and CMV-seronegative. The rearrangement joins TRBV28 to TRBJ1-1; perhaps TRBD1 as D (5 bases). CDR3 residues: CASSPRRVHTEAFF. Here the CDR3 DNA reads TGTGCCAGCAGTCCCCGCAGGGTCCACACTGAAGCTTTCTTT.